This T cell receptor beta chain was profiled in a study of CD8 T cells in Susac syndrome. It was with random hexamers that roughly 0.45 to 1 ug RNA was reverse transcribed. Using its own MiXCR run on the immunoSEQ multiplex PCR reads, TCRdb lists one record per CDR3 protein. This repertoire shows 150,000 to 200,000 distinct CDR3 sequences, around 93% found once; its top ten account for about 0.14%. The receptor was derived from a human donor in good health. Sequenced material: CD4+ T cells from PBMCs.

This CDR3 is CASSIGFQQFF. The CDR3 coding sequence is TGTGCCAGTAGTATCGGGTTTCAGCAGTTCTTC. The V gene is TRBV19, the J gene TRBJ2-1; D is unclear. V gave up 3 bases and J gave up 11 bases, with 8 bases separating them. This CDR3 spans 11 amino acids. Per germline, CDR1 LNHDA and CDR2 SQIVND (reference sequence). Using reference TRBV19 and TRBJ2-1 for the parts outside the CDR3, the full variable domain is DGGITQSPKYLFRKEGQNVTLSCEQNLNHDAMYWYRQDPGQGLRLIYYSQIVNDFQKGDIAEGYSVSREKKESFPLTVTSAQKNPTAFYLCASSIGFQQFFGPGTRLTVL.